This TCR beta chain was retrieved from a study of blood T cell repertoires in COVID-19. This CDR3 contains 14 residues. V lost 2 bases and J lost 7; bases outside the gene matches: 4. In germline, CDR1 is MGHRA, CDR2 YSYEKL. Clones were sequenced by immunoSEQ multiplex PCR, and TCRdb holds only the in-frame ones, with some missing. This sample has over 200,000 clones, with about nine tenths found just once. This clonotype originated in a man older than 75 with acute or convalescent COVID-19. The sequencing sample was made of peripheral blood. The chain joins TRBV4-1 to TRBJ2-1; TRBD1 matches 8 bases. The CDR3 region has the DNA TGCGCCAGCAGCCAACAGACAGGGGTAAATGAGCAGTTCTTC. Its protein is CASSQQTGVNEQFF.